This T cell receptor (beta chain) emerged from a study of shared clonotypes between healthy human individuals. Study-wide points: Some naive CD4 clonotypes, 4.5% to 5.5%, turned up in common across four donors.

In the naive CD8 group, cells lacked CD45RO and were positively selected for CCR7, so terminally differentiated effector memory CD45RA+ cells were left out. The CDR3 is 13 amino acids. J was trimmed by 10 bases and V by 6 bases; bases with no gene match: 8. Germline V gene lookup returns CDR1 SNHLY and CDR2 FYNNEI. As to this clone: As yet, its antigen is unknown.

The repertoire was sequenced with immunoSEQ multiplex PCR; TCRdb's copy has only in-frame clones and lacks some. The sample includes about 590,000 clones, about 95% of them seen just once. Specimen: naive CD8+ T cells sorted from blood. The sequence was obtained from a woman in her thirties in good health. The rearrangement links TRBV2 to TRBJ2-1, with 8 positions matching TRBD1. The CDR3 DNA reads as TGTGCCAGCAGGGAAACAGGGGGTGGAGAGCAGTTCTTC. It yields the protein CASRETGGGEQFF.